The rows below give T cell receptor beta chains drawn from one sample of a study of beta chain features in type 1 diabetes. Sequencing was performed with immunoSEQ multiplex PCR; in TCRdb, only in-frame clones are kept and a portion is missing. This table holds approximately 730,000 clones, 13% found once. Sequenced input: naive CD4+ T cells from blood. Receptors originate from a man younger than 35 with type 1 diabetes. Both conserved end residues are part of each CDR3. Clone size appears in some rows only: once, few, many, or a class for an expanded clone.

>TRBJ2-3|TRBV5-1|.
CASSLESHPGGEDTQYF
>TRBJ2-7|TRBV7-2|.
CASSLGPDVLRYEQYF
>TRBJ2-3|TRBV7-7|few
CASSLGGGTTDTQYF
>TRBJ2-7|TRBV11-2|.
CASSRGQMSSYEQYF
>TRBJ2-1|TRBV15|.
CATSLGQGRVEQFF
>TRBJ1-2|TRBV30|few
CAWRYTQYGYTF
>TRBJ2-5|TRBV29-1|.
CSVEVGETQYF
>TRBJ2-1|TRBV18|.
CASSWGQGGGYNEQFF
>TRBJ2-5|TRBV11-3|few
CASSLVETQYF
>TRBJ2-5|TRBV5-1|few
CASSLVTPETQYF
>TRBJ2-7|TRBV10-3|few
CAISESVDEQYF
>TRBJ2-5|TRBV4-2|.
CASSLGLLQETQYF
>TRBJ1-5|TRBV19|few
CASSVNSNQPQHF
>TRBJ2-3|TRBV5-6|.
CASSRPGTITDTQYF
>TRBJ1-1|TRBV30|few
CACTQAGGPKVEAFF
>TRBJ1-5|TRBV7-7|.
CASSYRAQLNQPQHF
>TRBJ1-6|TRBV5-6|.
CASSSPGRNSPLHF
>TRBJ1-2|TRBV7-9|.
CASSLQRDGYTF
>TRBJ1-1|TRBV4-1|few
CASSFSTGLPNTEAFF
>TRBJ1-5|TRBV30|.
CAWSGTPGHRNQPQHF
>TRBJ1-1|TRBV7-9|few
CASSLAGTEDGTEAFF
>TRBJ2-1|TRBV13|.
CASSPAGGPRNREQFF
>TRBJ2-2|TRBV18|.
CASSPNTGELFF
>TRBJ2-7|TRBV4-1|few
CASSQGWGDGFYEQYF
>TRBJ1-5|TRBV6-6|few
CASSSGGEDSNQPQHF
>TRBJ2-3|TRBV14|.
CASSPSGHTQYF
>TRBJ2-3|TRBV20-1|.
CSAGRTDTQYF
>TRBJ1-4|TRBV2|.
CASKTGPPNEKLFF
>TRBJ1-1|TRBV7-8|.
CASSSVKNTEAFF
>TRBJ1-2|TRBV28|.
CASAWADYGYTF
>TRBJ1-5|TRBV15|.
CATSTAGGVPNQPQHF
>TRBJ1-6|TRBV7-6|few
CASSSQGQENSPLHF
>TRBJ1-1|TRBV29-1|few
CSITGGAGTEAFF
>TRBJ1-4|TRBV6-6|few
CASSYSPESNEKLFF
>TRBJ2-1|TRBV5-1|few
CASSFGGSSYNEQFF
>TRBJ2-7|TRBV18|few
CASSLGTASSYEQYF
>TRBJ2-5|TRBV15|.
CATSRGRTSGGQETQYF
>TRBJ1-5|TRBV30|few
CAWSVSLNSNQPQHF
>TRBJ1-2|TRBV6-5|few
CASSPPGQGARGYTF
>TRBJ1-1|TRBV7-8|.
CASSFRPLNTEAFF
>TRBJ2-7|TRBV5-1|.
CASSLAPGRQSYEQYF
>TRBJ2-7|TRBV28|few
CASSTLRWDRGSYEQYF
>TRBJ2-5|TRBV30|.
CAWRTGDLGETQYF
>TRBJ1-1|TRBV10-2|few
CASSEANTEAFF
>TRBJ1-5|TRBV7-2|few
CASSRTRDRAQHF
>TRBJ1-5|TRBV19|.
CASSTTGGRPQHF
>TRBJ2-2|TRBV9|few
CASSPRTGANTGELFF
>TRBJ1-5|TRBV10-3|.
CAISDPTGGYQPQHF
>TRBJ2-3|TRBV2|.
CASSEATDTQYF